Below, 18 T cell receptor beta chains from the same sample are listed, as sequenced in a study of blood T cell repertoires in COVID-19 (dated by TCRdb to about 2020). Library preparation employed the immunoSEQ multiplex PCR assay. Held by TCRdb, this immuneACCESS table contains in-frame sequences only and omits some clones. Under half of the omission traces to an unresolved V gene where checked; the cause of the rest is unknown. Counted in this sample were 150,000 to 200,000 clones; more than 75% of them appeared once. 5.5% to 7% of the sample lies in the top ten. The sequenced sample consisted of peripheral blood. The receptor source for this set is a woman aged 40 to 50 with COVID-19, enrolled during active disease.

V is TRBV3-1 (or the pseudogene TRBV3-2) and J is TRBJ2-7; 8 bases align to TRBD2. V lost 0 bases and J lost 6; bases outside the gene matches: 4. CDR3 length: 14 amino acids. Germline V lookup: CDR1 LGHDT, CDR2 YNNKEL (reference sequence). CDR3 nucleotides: TGTGCCAGCAGCCAAGACGGGAGGGTGGGCGAGCAGTACTTC. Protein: CASSQDGRVGEQYF.

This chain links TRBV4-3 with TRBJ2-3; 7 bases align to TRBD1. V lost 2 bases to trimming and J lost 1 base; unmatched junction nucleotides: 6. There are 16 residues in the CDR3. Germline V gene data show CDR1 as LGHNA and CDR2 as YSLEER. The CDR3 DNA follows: TGCGCCAGCAGCCAACTCCCGGGACAGCGCACAGATACGCAGTATTTT. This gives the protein CASSQLPGQRTDTQYF.

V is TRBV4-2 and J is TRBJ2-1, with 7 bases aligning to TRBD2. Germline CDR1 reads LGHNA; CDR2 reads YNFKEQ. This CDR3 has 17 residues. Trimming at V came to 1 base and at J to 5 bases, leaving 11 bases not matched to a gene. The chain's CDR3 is CASSQGYWGGIHNEQFF. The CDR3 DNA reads TGTGCCAGCAGCCAAGGGTATTGGGGGGGAATACACAATGAGCAGTTCTTC.

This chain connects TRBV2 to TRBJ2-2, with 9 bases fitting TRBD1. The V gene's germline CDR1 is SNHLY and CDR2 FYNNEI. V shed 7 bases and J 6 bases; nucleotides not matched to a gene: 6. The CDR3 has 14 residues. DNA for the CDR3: TGTGCCAGCATTAAGGACAGGGGAGCCGGGGAGCTGTTTTTT. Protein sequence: CASIKDRGAGELFF.

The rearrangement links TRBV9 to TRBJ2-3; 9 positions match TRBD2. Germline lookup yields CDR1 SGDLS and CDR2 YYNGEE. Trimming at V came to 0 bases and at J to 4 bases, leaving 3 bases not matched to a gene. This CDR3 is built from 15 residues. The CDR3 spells CASSVGGTSPDTQYF. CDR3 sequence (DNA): TGTGCCAGCAGCGTAGGAGGGACTAGCCCAGATACGCAGTATTTT.

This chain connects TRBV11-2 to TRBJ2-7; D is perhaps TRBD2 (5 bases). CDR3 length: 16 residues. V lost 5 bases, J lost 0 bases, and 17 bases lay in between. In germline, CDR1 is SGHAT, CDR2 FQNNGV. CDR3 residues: CASSAGGGESSYEQYF. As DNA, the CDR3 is TGTGCCAGCAGCGCCGGAGGCGGTGAGAGCTCCTACGAGCAGTACTTC. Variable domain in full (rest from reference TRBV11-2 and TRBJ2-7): EAGVAQSPRYKIIEKRQSVAFWCNPISGHATLYWYQQILGQGPKLLIQFQNNGVVDDSQLPKDRFSAERLKGVDSTLKIQPAKLEDSAVYLCASSAGGGESSYEQYFGPGTRLTVT.

CDR3: CASSSSTWTNNEQFF. Written as DNA, the CDR3 is TGTGCCAGCAGCTCTAGCACTTGGACTAACAATGAGCAGTTCTTC. V usage is TRBV9 and J usage is TRBJ2-1; tentative D call: TRBD2 (6 bases). The CDR3 covers 15 residues. The V end lost 4 bases, the J end lost 5 bases, and 16 bases lay between the germline ends. Germline V gene data show CDR1 as SGDLS and CDR2 as YYNGEE.

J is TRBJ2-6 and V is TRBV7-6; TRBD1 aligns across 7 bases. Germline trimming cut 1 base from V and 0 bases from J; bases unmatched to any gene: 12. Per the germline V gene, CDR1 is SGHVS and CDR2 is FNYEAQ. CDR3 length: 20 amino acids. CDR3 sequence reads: CASSLGLAGQDSSGANVLTF. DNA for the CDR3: TGTGCCAGCAGCTTAGGTTTGGCCGGACAGGACAGCTCTGGGGCCAACGTCCTGACTTTC.

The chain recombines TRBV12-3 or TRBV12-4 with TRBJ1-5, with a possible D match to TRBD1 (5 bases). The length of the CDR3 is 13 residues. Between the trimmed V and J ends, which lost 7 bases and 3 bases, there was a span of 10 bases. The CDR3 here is CASTGEINQPQHF. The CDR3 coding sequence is TGTGCCAGCACGGGGGAGATCAATCAGCCCCAGCATTTT.

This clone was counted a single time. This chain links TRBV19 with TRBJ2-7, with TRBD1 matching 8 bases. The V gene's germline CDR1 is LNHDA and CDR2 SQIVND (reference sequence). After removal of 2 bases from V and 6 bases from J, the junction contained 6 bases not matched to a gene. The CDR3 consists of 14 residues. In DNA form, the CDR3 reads TGTGCCAGTAGTATACCAGGGGGCCAGGCCGAGCAGTACTTC. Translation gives CASSIPGGQAEQYF.

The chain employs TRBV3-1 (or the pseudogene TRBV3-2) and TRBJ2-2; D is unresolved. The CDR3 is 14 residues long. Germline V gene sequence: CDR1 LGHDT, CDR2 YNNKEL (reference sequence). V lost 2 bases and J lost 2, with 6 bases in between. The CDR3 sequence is CASSQLVNTGELFF. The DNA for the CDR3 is TGTGCCAGCAGCCAATTAGTAAACACCGGGGAGCTGTTTTTT.

In DNA form, the CDR3 reads TGTGCCAGCTCACCGAGGGGGCCAAACCAAGAGACCCAGTACTTC. This sequence encodes CASSPRGPNQETQYF. The chain links TRBV18 to TRBJ2-5; 7 bases align to TRBD1. This CDR3 spans 15 amino acids. Germline trimming cut 3 bases from V and 0 bases from J; bases unmatched to any gene: 4. Germline CDR1 is KGHSH and CDR2 is LQKENI.

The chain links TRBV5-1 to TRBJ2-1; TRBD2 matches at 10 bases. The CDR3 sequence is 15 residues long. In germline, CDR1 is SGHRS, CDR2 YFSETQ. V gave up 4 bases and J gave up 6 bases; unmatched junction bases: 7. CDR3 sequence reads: CASSLITSGTNEQFF. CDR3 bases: TGCGCCAGCAGCCTTATAACTAGCGGGACCAATGAGCAGTTCTTC.

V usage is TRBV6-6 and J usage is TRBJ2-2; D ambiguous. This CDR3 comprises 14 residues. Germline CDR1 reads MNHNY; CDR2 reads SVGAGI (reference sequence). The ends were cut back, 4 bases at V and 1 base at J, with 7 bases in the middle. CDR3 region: CASSSNRNTGELFF. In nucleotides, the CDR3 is TGTGCCAGCAGTTCAAACAGGAACACCGGGGAGCTGTTTTTT.

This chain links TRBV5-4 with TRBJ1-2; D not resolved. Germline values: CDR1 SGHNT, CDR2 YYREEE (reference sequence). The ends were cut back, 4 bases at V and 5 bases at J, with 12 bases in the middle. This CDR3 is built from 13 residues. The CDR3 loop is CASSPLGRYGYTF. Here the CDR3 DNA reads TGTGCCAGCAGCCCACTAGGACGGTATGGCTACACCTTC.

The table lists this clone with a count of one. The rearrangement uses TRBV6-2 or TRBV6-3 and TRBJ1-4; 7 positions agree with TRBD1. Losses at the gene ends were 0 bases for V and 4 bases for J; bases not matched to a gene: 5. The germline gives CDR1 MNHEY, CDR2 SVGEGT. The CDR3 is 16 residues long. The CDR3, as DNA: TGTGCCAGCAGTTACTCCTTGGGACAGTTTAATGAAAAACTGTTTTTT. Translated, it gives CASSYSLGQFNEKLFF.

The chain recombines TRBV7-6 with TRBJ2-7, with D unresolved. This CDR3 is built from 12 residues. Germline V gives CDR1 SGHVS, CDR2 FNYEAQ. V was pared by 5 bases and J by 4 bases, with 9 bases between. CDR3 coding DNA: TGTGCCAGCAGCCCTGGGCCTTACGAGCAGTACTTC. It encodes CASSPGPYEQYF.

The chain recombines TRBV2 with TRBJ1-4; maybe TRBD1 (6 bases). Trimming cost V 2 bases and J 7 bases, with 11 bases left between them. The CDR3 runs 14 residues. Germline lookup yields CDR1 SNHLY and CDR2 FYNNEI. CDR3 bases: TGTGCCAGCAGTGAACGGGGGGCGGGTGAAAAACTGTTTTTT. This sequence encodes CASSERGAGEKLFF. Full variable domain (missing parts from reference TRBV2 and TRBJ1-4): EPEVTQTPSHQVTQMGQEVILRCVPISNHLYFYWYRQILGQKVEFLVSFYNNEISEKSEIFDDQFSVERPDGSNFTLKIRSTKLEDSAMYFCASSERGAGEKLFFGSGTQLSVL.